The clone carrying this T cell receptor beta chain was detected only a few times. Its antigen is unknown. The data derive from a study of T cells after yellow fever vaccination. Study background: Preparation of the low-cell-number fractions used SMART-Seq v4 Ultra Low Input. Whole-study findings and limits: The booster response re-showed most primary clones: approximately 97% CD4, over 80% CD8. Among all clonotypes, a small share was observed in both CD4 and CD8 compartments.

The TCR cDNA carried a universal primer site and UMIs from 5'RACE template switching. In TCRdb, the 5' RACE reads were re-called with MiXCR into one record per CDR3 protein. The sample lists 300,000 to 350,000 distinct CDR3 sequences, about 8.3% occurring once. The germline V gene encodes CDR1 SGHTA and CDR2 FQGNSA. The length of the CDR3 is 15 residues. The V and J ends lost 5 bases and 4 bases respectively, with 15 bases between them. The V gene is TRBV7-2, the J gene TRBJ2-1; a weak D match, TRBD2 (7 bases). The receptor comes from a man between 18 and 29 years old who received the YFV17D yellow fever vaccine. This material consisted of PBMCs, taken about 49 days after the first yellow fever vaccination. CDR3 sequence: CASSPERGAYNEQFF. The CDR3 nucleotides are TGTGCCAGCAGCCCGGAACGGGGGGCGTACAATGAGCAGTTCTTC.